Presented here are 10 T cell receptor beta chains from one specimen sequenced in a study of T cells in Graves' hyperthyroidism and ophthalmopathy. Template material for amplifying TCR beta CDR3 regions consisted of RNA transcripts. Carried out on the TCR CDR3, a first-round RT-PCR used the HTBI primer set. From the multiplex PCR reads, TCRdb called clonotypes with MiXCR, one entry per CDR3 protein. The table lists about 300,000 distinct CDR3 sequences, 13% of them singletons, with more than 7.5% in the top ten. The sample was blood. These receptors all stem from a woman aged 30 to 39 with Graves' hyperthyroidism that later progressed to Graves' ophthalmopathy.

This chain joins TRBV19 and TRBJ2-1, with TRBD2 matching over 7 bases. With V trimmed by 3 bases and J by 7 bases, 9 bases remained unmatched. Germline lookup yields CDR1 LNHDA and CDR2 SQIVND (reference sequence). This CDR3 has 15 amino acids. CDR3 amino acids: CASSILADGANEQFF. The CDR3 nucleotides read TGTGCCAGTAGTATTCTAGCGGACGGGGCGAATGAGCAGTTCTTC.

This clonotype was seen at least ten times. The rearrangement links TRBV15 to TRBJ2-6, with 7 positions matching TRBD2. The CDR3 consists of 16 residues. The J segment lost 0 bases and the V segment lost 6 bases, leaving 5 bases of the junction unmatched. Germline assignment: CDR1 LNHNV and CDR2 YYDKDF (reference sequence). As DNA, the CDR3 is TGTGCCACCAGGGGGGGGTCCGACTCTGGGGCCAACGTCCTGACTTTC. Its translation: CATRGGSDSGANVLTF.

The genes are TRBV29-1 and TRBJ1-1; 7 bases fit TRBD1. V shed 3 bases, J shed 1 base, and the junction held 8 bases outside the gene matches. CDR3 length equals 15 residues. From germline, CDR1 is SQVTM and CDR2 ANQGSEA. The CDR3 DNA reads TGCAGCGTTGAGCGTCCCGGGACAGAGAACACTGAAGCTTTCTTT. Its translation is CSVERPGTENTEAFF.

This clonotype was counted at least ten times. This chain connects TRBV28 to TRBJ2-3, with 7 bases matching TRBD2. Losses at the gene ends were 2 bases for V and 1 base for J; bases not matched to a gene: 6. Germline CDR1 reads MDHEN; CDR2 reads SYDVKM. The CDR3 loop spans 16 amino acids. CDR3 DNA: TGTGCCAGCAGTTTAGTGGGAGGGCCTGGCACAGATACGCAGTATTTT. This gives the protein CASSLVGGPGTDTQYF. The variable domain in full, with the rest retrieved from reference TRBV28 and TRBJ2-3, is DVKVTQSSRYLVKRTGEKVFLECVQDMDHENMFWYRQDPGLGLRLIYFSYDVKMKEKGDIPEGYSVSREKKERFSLILESASTNQTSMYLCASSLVGGPGTDTQYFGPGTRLTVL.

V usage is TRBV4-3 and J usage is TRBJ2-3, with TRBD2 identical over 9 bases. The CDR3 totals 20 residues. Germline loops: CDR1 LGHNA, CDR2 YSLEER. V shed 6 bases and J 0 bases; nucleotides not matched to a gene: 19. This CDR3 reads CASRQYGNISGRTSTDTQYF. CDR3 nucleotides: TGCGCCAGCAGACAGTACGGAAACATTAGCGGGAGAACTAGCACAGATACGCAGTATTTT.

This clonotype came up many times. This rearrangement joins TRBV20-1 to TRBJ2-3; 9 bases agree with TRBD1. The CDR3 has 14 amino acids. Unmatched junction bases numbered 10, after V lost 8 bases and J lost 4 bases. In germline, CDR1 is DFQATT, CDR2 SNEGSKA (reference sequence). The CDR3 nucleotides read TGCAGTACCGGACAGGGGTATCTCTCAGATACGCAGTATTTT. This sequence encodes CSTGQGYLSDTQYF.

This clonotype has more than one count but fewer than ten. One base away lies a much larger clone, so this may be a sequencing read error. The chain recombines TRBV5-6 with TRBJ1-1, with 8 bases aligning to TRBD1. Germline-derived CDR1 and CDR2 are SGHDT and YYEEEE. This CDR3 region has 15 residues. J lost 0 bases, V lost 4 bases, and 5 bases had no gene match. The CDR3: CASSPWTGMNTEAFF. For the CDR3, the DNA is TGTGCCAGCAGCCCCTGGACAGGGATGAACACTGAAGCTTTCTTT.

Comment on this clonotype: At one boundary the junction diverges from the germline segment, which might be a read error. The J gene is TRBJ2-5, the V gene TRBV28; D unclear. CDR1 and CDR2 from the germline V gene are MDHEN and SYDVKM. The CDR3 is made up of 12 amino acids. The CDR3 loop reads CASSLLGAVENF. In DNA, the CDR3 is TGTGCCAGCAGTTTGTTGGGTGCTGTGGAGAACTTC.

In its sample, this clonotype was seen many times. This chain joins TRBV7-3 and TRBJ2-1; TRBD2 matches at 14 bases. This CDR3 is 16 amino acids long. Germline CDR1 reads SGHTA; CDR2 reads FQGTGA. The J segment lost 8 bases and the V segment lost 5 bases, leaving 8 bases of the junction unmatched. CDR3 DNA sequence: TGTGCCAGCAGCCAGCCAGGGACTAGCGGGAGTGATGAGCAGTTCTTC. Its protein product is CASSQPGTSGSDEQFF.

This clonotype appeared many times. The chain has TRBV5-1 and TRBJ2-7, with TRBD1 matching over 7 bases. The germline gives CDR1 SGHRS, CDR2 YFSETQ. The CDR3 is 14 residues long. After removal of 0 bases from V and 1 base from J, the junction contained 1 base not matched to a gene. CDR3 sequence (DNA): TGCGCCAGCAGCTTGGAACAGGGGTCCTACGAGCAGTACTTC. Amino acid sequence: CASSLEQGSYEQYF.